This passage covers 29 T cell receptor beta chains from one sample sequenced in a study of T cell clonotyping in hematopoietic cell transplantation. Assay: immunoSEQ multiplex PCR; the TCRdb copy retains only in-frame clones and omits some. The sample records 20,000 to 30,000 clones, 75% to 85% being singletons. Regarding time point: recipient sample about 28 days before transplant, after cytoreduction. This sample comprised peripheral blood mononuclear cells, obtained before stem cell transplant. The receptor set was obtained from a woman in her sixties or seventies with acute myeloid leukemia. Some clones in this sample may be carry-over from other donors' samples.

The gene calls are TRBV7-3 and TRBJ2-3, with 8 bases lining up with TRBD2. The CDR3 length is 16 residues. The J segment lost 5 bases and the V segment lost 5 bases, leaving 12 bases of the junction unmatched. Germline-derived CDR1 and CDR2 are SGHTA and FQGTGA. The DNA for the CDR3 is TGTGCCAGCAGCAAGCGGGACGCGGGGGGCGGAGATACGCAGTATTTT. This encodes CASSKRDAGGGDTQYF.

This chain links TRBV5-1 with TRBJ1-6; 7 bases line up with TRBD1. The CDR3 contains 14 residues. The trim removed 4 bases at V and 8 bases at J, leaving 6 bases unmatched. Germline CDR1 SGHRS, CDR2 YFSETQ. Here the CDR3 reads CASSLNRGYSPLHF. The CDR3 DNA follows: TGCGCCAGCAGCCTAAACAGGGGCTATTCACCCCTCCACTTT.

The V call is TRBV6-5, the J call TRBJ2-2; D is possibly TRBD2 (6 bases). CDR3 length: 13 residues. Germline CDR1 reads MNHEY; CDR2 reads SVGAGI. V was trimmed by 9 bases and J by 4 bases, leaving 12 bases between them. The DNA for the CDR3 is TGTGCCAGTAGGAGGGTTAGCACCGGGGAGCTGTTTTTT. This codes for CASRRVSTGELFF.

V and J are TRBV5-1 and TRBJ2-2; 9 bases match TRBD1. Per the germline V gene, CDR1 is SGHRS and CDR2 is YFSETQ. CDR3 length: 16 amino acids. Losses at the gene ends were 0 bases for V and 4 bases for J; bases not matched to a gene: 4. CDR3 sequence: CASSLAGTGPTGELFF. CDR3 nucleotides: TGCGCCAGCAGCTTGGCCGGGACAGGGCCCACCGGGGAGCTGTTTTTT.

The J gene is TRBJ2-6, the V gene TRBV4-1; maybe TRBD1 (6 bases). V was cut by 1 base and J by 1 base, with 14 bases left in between. The CDR3 spans 18 residues. Germline V gene lookup returns CDR1 MGHRA and CDR2 YSYEKL. The CDR3 sequence: CASSQAVTGPSGANVLTF. As DNA, the CDR3 is TGCGCCAGCAGCCAAGCGGTGACAGGACCATCTGGGGCCAACGTCCTGACTTTC.

The chain combines TRBV2 with TRBJ1-2; 7 nucleotides line up with TRBD1. Germline CDR1 is SNHLY and CDR2 is FYNNEI. The CDR3 consists of 13 residues. J lost 4 bases, V lost 7 bases, and 6 bases had no gene match. CDR3 in DNA: TGTGCCAGCACGGAGGGGGCGGCCTATGGCTACACCTTC. Residues: CASTEGAAYGYTF.

This clone was counted once. The chain is built from TRBV7-2 and TRBJ1-1; perhaps TRBD1 as D (5 bases). Per the germline V gene, CDR1 is SGHTA and CDR2 is FQGNSA. Trimming removed 4 bases at V and 7 bases at J, with 13 bases between. The CDR3 runs 13 residues. Here the CDR3 reads CASSSDPGNEAFF. The CDR3 DNA follows: TGTGCCAGCAGCTCCGACCCAGGGAATGAAGCTTTCTTT.

The genes are TRBV14 and TRBJ1-6; tentative D call: TRBD1 (5 bases). The ends were cut back, 3 bases at V and 6 bases at J, with 9 bases in the middle. The germline CDR1 and CDR2 sequences are SGHDN and FVKESK. The CDR3 is 14 residues long. The CDR3 nucleotides read TGTGCCAGCAGCCAGGGGGGAAGTAATTCACCCCTCCACTTT. Translated: CASSQGGSNSPLHF.

The chain employs TRBV7-3 and TRBJ1-1; no clear D. Germline V gives CDR1 SGHTA, CDR2 FQGTGA. The CDR3 has 15 residues. V dropped 2 bases and J dropped 1 base, with 11 bases sitting between them. CDR3 sequence reads: CASSLLGSGNTEAFF. CDR3 coding DNA: TGTGCCAGCAGCTTACTAGGGAGTGGGAACACTGAAGCTTTCTTT.

DNA for the CDR3: TGTGCCAGCAGCCCCGGTCGGCAGGGGAAGGTGTACGAGCAGTACTTC. Encoded protein: CASSPGRQGKVYEQYF. The gene calls are TRBV7-6 and TRBJ2-7, with D perhaps TRBD1 (6 bases). V shed 5 bases and J shed 4 bases, with 21 bases lying between them. Germline CDR1 SGHVS, CDR2 FNYEAQ. The CDR3 has 16 amino acids.

The chain combines TRBV4-1 with TRBJ1-4; perhaps TRBD1 as D (5 bases). This CDR3 is built from 16 residues. Germline V gene lookup returns CDR1 MGHRA and CDR2 YSYEKL. Trimming removed 4 bases at V and 7 bases at J, with 19 bases between. CDR3: CASSPNGQGGREKLFF. Written as DNA, the CDR3 is TGCGCCAGCAGCCCTAATGGGCAGGGTGGACGTGAAAAACTGTTTTTT.

CDR3 coding DNA: TGTGCCAGCACCGCCCGGGTAGCGGGCCCCTACGAGCAGTACTTC. Its protein is CASTARVAGPYEQYF. The chain has TRBV6-1 and TRBJ2-7; 7 bases line up with TRBD2. The CDR3 spans 15 residues. V shed 7 bases and J 2 bases; nucleotides not matched to a gene: 11. Germline V gives CDR1 MNHNS, CDR2 SASEGT.

The rearrangement joins TRBV9 to TRBJ2-1, with D possibly being TRBD1 or TRBD2 (5 bases each). The germline V and J ends were trimmed by 0 bases and 0 bases, with 16 bases remaining between them. This CDR3 is built from 18 residues. Germline CDR1 SGDLS, CDR2 YYNGEE. The CDR3 sequence: CASSVATGGDFSYNEQFF. In nucleotides, the CDR3 is TGTGCCAGCAGCGTAGCTACTGGGGGTGACTTCTCCTACAATGAGCAGTTCTTC. Drawing the rest from reference TRBV9 and TRBJ2-1, the complete variable domain is DSGVTQTPKHLITATGQRVTLRCSPRSGDLSVYWYQQSLDQGLQFLIQYYNGEERAKGNILERFSAQQFPDLHSELNLSSLELGDSALYFCASSVATGGDFSYNEQFFGPGTRLTVL.

The V gene is TRBV6-5, the J gene TRBJ2-3; D not resolved. Germline CDR1 and CDR2: MNHEY and SVGAGI. The CDR3 runs to 13 residues. V was shortened by 8 bases and J by 2 bases, with 11 bases between the two germline ends. The CDR3, as DNA: TGTGCCAGCGCCTCTTGGGACACAGATACGCAGTATTTT. Encoded protein: CASASWDTDTQYF.

This chain connects TRBV19 to TRBJ1-1; 7 nucleotides match TRBD1. Germline assignment: CDR1 LNHDA and CDR2 SQIVND (reference sequence). The J segment lost 2 bases and the V segment lost 9 bases, leaving 6 bases of the junction unmatched. The CDR3 totals 13 residues. CDR3 DNA: TGTGCCAGCGTGACAGGGCTTAACACTGAAGCTTTCTTT. Translation gives CASVTGLNTEAFF. Full variable domain (rest looked up from reference TRBV19 and TRBJ1-1): DGGITQSPKYLFRKEGQNVTLSCEQNLNHDAMYWYRQDPGQGLRLIYYSQIVNDFQKGDIAEGYSVSREKKESFPLTVTSAQKNPTAFYLCASVTGLNTEAFFGQGTRLTVV.

This clone was counted between two and nine times. The chain combines TRBV19 with TRBJ1-6; TRBD1 is a possible D gene (5 bases). The germline gives CDR1 LNHDA, CDR2 SQIVND (reference sequence). Trimming shortened V by 2 bases and J by 7 bases, and 12 bases separated the two germline ends. The length of the CDR3 is 15 residues. The DNA of the CDR3 is TGTGCCAGTAGTATAAAACCAGGGTCAAATTCACCCCTCCACTTT. Its translation: CASSIKPGSNSPLHF.

The chain recombines TRBV13 with TRBJ2-7; TRBD2 agrees at 12 bases. V gave up 0 bases and J gave up 0 bases; unmatched junction bases: 6. The germline V gene encodes CDR1 PRHDT and CDR2 FYEKMQ (reference sequence). This CDR3 is built from 18 residues. Written as DNA, the CDR3 is TGTGCCAGCAGCTTAGGGCTAGCGGGAGGGACTAGCTCCTACGAGCAGTACTTC. Residues: CASSLGLAGGTSSYEQYF.

The gene calls are TRBV4-1 and TRBJ1-2; 8 bases are shared with TRBD1. CDR3 length: 16 residues. V was pared by 1 base and J by 1 base, with 5 bases of the junction left unmatched. Germline V gene sequence: CDR1 MGHRA, CDR2 YSYEKL. CDR3 DNA sequence: TGCGCCAGCAGCCAAGGAGACAGGGGCGGTAACTATGGCTACACCTTC. Residues: CASSQGDRGGNYGYTF.

The CDR3 protein is CASSQGGGIPEKLFF. In DNA, the CDR3 is TGCGCCAGCAGCCAAGGGGGGGGCATCCCTGAAAAACTGTTTTTT. The rearrangement joins TRBV4-1 to TRBJ1-4, with D possibly being TRBD1 (6 bases). The CDR3 has 15 residues. V shed 1 base and J shed 7 bases, with 13 bases lying between them. Germline V gene sequence: CDR1 MGHRA, CDR2 YSYEKL.

The chain links TRBV5-6 to TRBJ1-5; D is unresolved. Trimming cost V 4 bases and J 7 bases, with 15 bases left between them. Germline CDR1 SGHDT, CDR2 YYEEEE. The CDR3 is 14 residues long. The CDR3 protein is CASSLGQRAQPQHF. As DNA, the CDR3 is TGTGCCAGCAGCCTAGGGCAGAGGGCCCAGCCCCAGCATTTT.

The chain recombines TRBV4-1 with TRBJ1-2, with TRBD1 as a possible D gene (5 bases). This CDR3 region has 16 residues. The germline gives CDR1 MGHRA, CDR2 YSYEKL. V was clipped by 1 base and J by 5 bases, with 17 bases between them. The CDR3 DNA follows: TGCGCCAGCAGCCAAGCAGGAGAATCGCAGGGTTATGGCTACACCTTC. Translated, it gives CASSQAGESQGYGYTF.

The V gene is TRBV5-1, the J gene TRBJ2-2; TRBD1 matches 11 bases. Germline V CDR1 and CDR2: SGHRS, YFSETQ. Trimming took 4 bases from V and 5 from J; bases not matched to a gene: 7. The length of the CDR3 is 16 residues. DNA of the CDR3: TGCGCCAGCAGCGGGGGACAGGGGGTCGTTACCGGGGAGCTGTTTTTT. This translates into CASSGGQGVVTGELFF. Full variable domain (outside the CDR3, taken from reference TRBV5-1 and TRBJ2-2): KAGVTQTPRYLIKTRGQQVTLSCSPISGHRSVSWYQQTPGQGLQFLFEYFSETQRNKGNFPGRFSGRQFSNSRSEMNVSTLELGDSALYLCASSGGQGVVTGELFFGEGSRLTVL.

This rearrangement joins TRBV6-5 to TRBJ1-3; D is unresolved. Trimming took off 7 bases at V and 2 bases at J, with 6 bases between the two ends. The CDR3 extends over 12 amino acids. The germline V gene has CDR1 MNHEY and CDR2 SVGAGI. The CDR3 nucleotides read TGTGCCAGCATCGGGCCTGGAAACACCATATATTTT. It translates to CASIGPGNTIYF.

This clone was observed once. CDR3 DNA: TGTGCCAGTAGTATGGTAACGAACACCGGGGAGCTGTTTTTT. Residues: CASSMVTNTGELFF. The chain joins TRBV19 to TRBJ2-2; no definite D call. CDR3 length equals 14 residues. Trimming removed 3 bases at V and 0 bases at J, with 5 bases between. Per germline, CDR1 LNHDA and CDR2 SQIVND (reference sequence).

The chain links TRBV19 to TRBJ2-2; possible D gene TRBD2, 7 bases. The CDR3 is made up of 14 amino acids. V dropped 6 bases and J dropped 4 bases, with 12 bases sitting between them. CDR1 and CDR2 (germline): LNHDA, SQIVND (reference sequence). In nucleotides, the CDR3 is TGTGCCAGTAGGTCCCGGGGGGCCACCGGGGAGCTGTTTTTT. Residues: CASRSRGATGELFF.

The chain is built from TRBV6-5 and TRBJ1-2; D may be TRBD1 (5 bases). Trimming stripped 7 bases from V and 4 bases from J, with 16 bases between. Germline V gene data show CDR1 as MNHEY and CDR2 as SVGAGI. The CDR3 runs to 14 residues. CDR3 region: CASIKDTGSYGYTF. CDR3 coding DNA: TGTGCCAGCATCAAGGACACGGGATCCTATGGCTACACCTTC.

The sample holds one count of this clone. This chain links TRBV5-1 with TRBJ1-1; D might be TRBD1 (5 bases). V was pared by 2 bases and J by 1 base, with 9 bases between. The CDR3 runs to 14 residues. CDR1 and CDR2 from the germline V gene are SGHRS and YFSETQ. The CDR3 is CASSLSTGNTEAFF. The CDR3 nucleotides are TGCGCCAGCAGCTTATCTACAGGGAACACTGAAGCTTTCTTT.

The chain links TRBV5-1 to TRBJ1-1, with TRBD1 matching over 8 bases. V lost 2 bases to trimming and J lost 6 bases; unmatched junction nucleotides: 6. The CDR3 spans 14 residues. CDR1 SGHRS and CDR2 YFSETQ come from the germline V gene. CDR3 in amino acids: CASSFKDRESEAFF. CDR3 nucleotide sequence: TGCGCCAGCAGCTTCAAGGACAGGGAATCTGAAGCTTTCTTT.

This rearrangement joins TRBV5-1 to TRBJ1-1; no firm D call. The germline CDR1 and CDR2 sequences are SGHRS and YFSETQ. Deletions cut 1 base from V and 0 bases from J, with 7 bases between. The CDR3 contains 14 residues. For the CDR3, the DNA is TGCGCCAGCAGCTTGAACGGGGTGAACACTGAAGCTTTCTTT. Its translation: CASSLNGVNTEAFF.